This TCR beta chain was sequenced in a study of T cell responses to AZD1222 COVID-19 vaccine. Second doses that came at about 4 or about 12 weeks were put together. J was trimmed by 3 bases and V by 2 bases; bases with no gene match: 3. This CDR3 is built from 14 residues. Germline-derived CDR1 and CDR2 are SGHNT and YYREEE (reference sequence). Sequencing was performed with immunoSEQ multiplex PCR; in TCRdb, only in-frame clones are kept and a portion is missing. Among about 160,000 clones, around 92% were seen once, and the ten largest hold roughly 0.98%. The rearrangement links TRBV5-4 to TRBJ1-2; 8 bases are shared with TRBD1. The input for sequencing was peripheral blood, taken 28 days after the second AZD1222 dose. This receptor was identified in an adult who received the AZD1222 COVID-19 vaccine. The CDR3 region has the DNA TGTGCCAGCAGCTTTCCAGGGGGCGACTATGGCTACACCTTC. Amino acid sequence: CASSFPGGDYGYTF. The whole variable domain, filled in from reference TRBV5-4 and TRBJ1-2, reads ETGVTQSPTHLIKTRGQQVTLRCSSQSGHNTVSWYQQALGQGPQFIFQYYREEENGRGNFPPRFSGLQFPNYSSELNVNALELDDSALYLCASSFPGGDYGYTFGSGTRLTVV.